The source of this T cell receptor beta chain is a study of blood T cell repertoires in COVID-19. Study background: The study drew acute and convalescent COVID-19 samples from the United States, Italy and Spain. The analysed material was cDNA or gDNA that came from T cells, B-cell-depleted T cells, or PBMCs.

Those enrolled in Seattle joined during active infection and were followed longitudinally afterward. Per the authors' pipeline: Nucleated cell number was recorded as an estimate derived from reference gene primer amplification. Assay used: immunoSEQ multiplex PCR; TCRdb lists only in-frame clones, some missing. V, J and clone size are taken as reported in that table, and D and trimming were inferred from the DNA itself. The data contain some 290,000 clones, roughly nine tenths of them singletons. This receptor was obtained from a woman in her twenties or thirties with COVID-19, enrolled during active disease. Specimen: peripheral blood.

As DNA, the CDR3 is TGTGCCAGCAGCCCCTCGGGGAACACTGAAGCTTTCTTT. This encodes CASSPSGNTEAFF. This chain connects TRBV5-6 to TRBJ1-1; D remains ambiguous. CDR1 and CDR2 from the germline V gene are SGHDT and YYEEEE. With 4 bases removed from V and 1 base from J, the gap between germline ends came to 8 bases. The CDR3 extends over 13 amino acids.